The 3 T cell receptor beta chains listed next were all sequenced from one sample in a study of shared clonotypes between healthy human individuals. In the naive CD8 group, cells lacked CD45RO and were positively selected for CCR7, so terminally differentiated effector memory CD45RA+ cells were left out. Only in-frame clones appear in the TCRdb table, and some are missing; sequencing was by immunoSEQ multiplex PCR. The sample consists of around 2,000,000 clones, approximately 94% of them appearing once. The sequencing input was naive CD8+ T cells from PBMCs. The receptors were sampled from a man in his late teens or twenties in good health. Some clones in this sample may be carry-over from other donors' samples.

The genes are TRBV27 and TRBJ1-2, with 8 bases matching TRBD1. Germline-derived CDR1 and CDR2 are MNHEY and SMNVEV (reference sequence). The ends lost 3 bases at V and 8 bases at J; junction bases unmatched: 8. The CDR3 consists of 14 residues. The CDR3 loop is CASSFTGTGEGYTF. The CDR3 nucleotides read TGTGCCAGCAGTTTCACCGGGACAGGAGAAGGCTACACCTTC.

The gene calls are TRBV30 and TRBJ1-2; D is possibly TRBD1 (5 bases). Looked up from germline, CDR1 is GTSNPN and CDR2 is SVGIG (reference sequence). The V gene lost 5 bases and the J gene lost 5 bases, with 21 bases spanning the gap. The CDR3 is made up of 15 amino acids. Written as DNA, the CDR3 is TGTGCCTGGGAAGGGACCGAGCTGCGGGTTTATGGCTACACCTTC. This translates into CAWEGTELRVYGYTF.

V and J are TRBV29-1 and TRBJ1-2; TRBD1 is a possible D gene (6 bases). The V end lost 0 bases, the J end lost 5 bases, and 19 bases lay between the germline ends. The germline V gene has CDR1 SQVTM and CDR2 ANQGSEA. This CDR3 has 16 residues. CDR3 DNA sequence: TGCAGCGTTGAAGAGGACAGTGGATTAACCGTGTATGGCTACACCTTC. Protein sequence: CSVEEDSGLTVYGYTF. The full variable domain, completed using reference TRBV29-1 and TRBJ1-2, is SAVISQKPSRDICQRGTSLTIQCQVDSQVTMMFWYRQQPGQSLTLIATANQGSEATYESGFVIDKFPISRPNLTFSTLTVSNMSPEDSSIYLCSVEEDSGLTVYGYTFGSGTRLTVV.